These 21 T cell receptor beta chains share one sample of origin, sequenced in a study of T cells in localized non-small cell lung cancer (dated by TCRdb to 2020 to 2021). Libraries were prepared through the immunoSEQ multiplex PCR assay. In TCRdb, the immuneACCESS table is reduced to in-frame sequences with V and J assigned. These tables do not hold every clone; where another copy was compared, an unresolved V gene accounts for under half, and the others remain unexplained. This sample lists about 33,000 clones; around 90% were detected once. Together, the top ten hold about 3.8% of the sample. Sequencing was performed on peripheral blood, taken before any cancer treatment. All receptors come from a man between 35 and 75 years old with stage I lung adenocarcinoma.

This chain links TRBV6-1 with TRBJ1-6; weak D call: TRBD1 (6 bases). Germline loops: CDR1 MNHNS, CDR2 SASEGT. The CDR3 is made up of 14 amino acids. Between the trimmed V and J ends, which lost 5 bases and 8 bases, there was a span of 13 bases. Here the CDR3 DNA reads TGTGCCAGCAGTATTGACAGGTTGGATTCACCCCTCCACTTT. Its protein product is CASSIDRLDSPLHF.

This clone was observed a handful of times. V is TRBV5-1 and J is TRBJ2-3; D is uncertain. Germline CDR1 and CDR2: SGHRS and YFSETQ. This CDR3 contains 14 residues. The V and J ends lost 0 bases and 2 bases respectively, with 7 bases between them. The CDR3 nucleotides are TGCGCCAGCAGCTTGGGACGGCTCACAGATACGCAGTATTTT. It yields the protein CASSLGRLTDTQYF.

As for this clone: Other DNA sequences in this specimen translate into the identical CDR3. V and J are TRBV5-1 and TRBJ2-3, with D perhaps TRBD2 (7 bases). The CDR3 extends over 14 amino acids. Germline V CDR1 and CDR2: SGHRS, YFSETQ. V lost 8 bases and J lost 3, with 16 bases in between. The CDR3 region has the DNA TGCGCCAGTTCCGGGGGGCGGGGAACAGATACGCAGTATTTT. Translation gives CASSGGRGTDTQYF.

V is TRBV5-5 and J is TRBJ1-1; D not certain. V lost 5 bases and J 3 bases, leaving 8 bases between the germline ends. The CDR3 covers 12 residues. CDR1 and CDR2 from the germline V gene are SGHKS and YYEKEE (reference sequence). CDR3 sequence (DNA): TGTGCCAGCAGTCTAGTGGACACTGAAGCTTTCTTT. Translating gives CASSLVDTEAFF.

The chain joins TRBV7-6 to TRBJ1-6, with D possibly being TRBD1 (5 bases). The germline V gene encodes CDR1 SGHVS and CDR2 FNYEAQ. V shed 5 bases and J shed 6 bases, with 14 bases lying between them. This CDR3 has 15 amino acids. The CDR3 DNA follows: TGTGCCAGCAGCCGAATGGGGGACGTTAATTCACCCCTCCACTTT. Protein product: CASSRMGDVNSPLHF.

The chain uses TRBV4-1 and TRBJ1-5; maybe TRBD1 (6 bases). Germline CDR1 and CDR2: MGHRA and YSYEKL. The length of the CDR3 is 16 residues. Trimming removed 5 bases at V and 4 bases at J, with 18 bases between. The CDR3 nucleotides are TGCGCCAGCAGCACTTCAACAGGGAGCTTAAATCAGCCCCAGCATTTT. Encoded protein: CASSTSTGSLNQPQHF.

The chain is built from TRBV5-1 and TRBJ1-1; 9 nucleotides align to TRBD1. The length of the CDR3 is 14 residues. The germline CDR1 and CDR2 sequences are SGHRS and YFSETQ. Trimming took 3 bases from V and 7 from J; bases not matched to a gene: 7. Here the CDR3 DNA reads TGCGCCAGCAGCTCCCGGACAGGGGTTGGTGAAGCTTTCTTT. Residues: CASSSRTGVGEAFF.

The chain uses TRBV9 and TRBJ2-7; TRBD2 aligns across 8 bases. The V gene end was trimmed by 3 bases and the J gene end by 3 bases; junction bases not matched to a gene: 11. Germline-derived CDR1 and CDR2 are SGDLS and YYNGEE. This CDR3 spans 16 amino acids. The CDR3: CASSARGDSGDYEQYF. DNA of the CDR3: TGTGCCAGCAGCGCGCGGGGGGACTCAGGGGACTACGAGCAGTACTTC.

The rearrangement uses TRBV5-1 and TRBJ1-3; D gene ambiguous. The V end was cut by 1 base, the J end by 2 bases, with 7 bases between. The germline gives CDR1 SGHRS, CDR2 YFSETQ. The CDR3 consists of 14 residues. The CDR3 reads CASSLTVTGNTIYF. In nucleotides, the CDR3 is TGCGCCAGCAGCTTGACCGTTACTGGAAACACCATATATTTT. Using reference TRBV5-1 and TRBJ1-3 for the parts outside the CDR3, the full variable domain is KAGVTQTPRYLIKTRGQQVTLSCSPISGHRSVSWYQQTPGQGLQFLFEYFSETQRNKGNFPGRFSGRQFSNSRSEMNVSTLELGDSALYLCASSLTVTGNTIYFGEGSWLTVV.

This clone came up once. The rearrangement links TRBV2 to TRBJ2-3, with 7 bases identical to TRBD1. This CDR3 region has 13 residues. CDR1 and CDR2 from the germline V gene are SNHLY and FYNNEI. Losses at the gene ends were 9 bases for V and 3 bases for J; bases not matched to a gene: 6. In DNA form, the CDR3 reads TGTGCCAGTACGGGACAGACTACAGATACGCAGTATTTT. This gives the protein CASTGQTTDTQYF.

This chain joins TRBV5-1 and TRBJ1-2, with D perhaps matching TRBD1 (6 bases). CDR3 length: 15 residues. Germline V gene sequence: CDR1 SGHRS, CDR2 YFSETQ. Trimming took 0 bases from V and 3 from J, leaving 12 bases between them. CDR3 in DNA: TGCGCCAGCAGCTTGGGAAGGGGGTTCCACTATGGCTACACCTTC. Translating it yields CASSLGRGFHYGYTF.

CDR3 sequence: CASSFDRQETQYF. The CDR3 bases are TGTGCCAGCAGTTTTGACCGCCAAGAGACCCAGTACTTC. V is TRBV6-5 and J is TRBJ2-5, with unresolved D. Trimming pared 4 bases from V and 1 base from J, leaving 7 bases between. Germline CDR1 reads MNHEY; CDR2 reads SVGAGI. This CDR3 has 13 residues.

The rearrangement joins TRBV7-8 to TRBJ2-7, with 9 positions matching TRBD1. Per the germline V gene, CDR1 is SGHVS and CDR2 is FQNEAQ. This CDR3 has 15 residues. The V and J ends lost 5 bases and 6 bases, in that order; junction bases with no gene match: 11. CDR3 protein: CASSIYRGQDGEQYF. As DNA, the CDR3 is TGTGCCAGCAGCATCTACAGGGGGCAAGATGGCGAGCAGTACTTC.

The chain is built from TRBV6-5 and TRBJ2-7, with TRBD1 identical over 9 bases. CDR1 is MNHEY, CDR2 SVGAGI, per germline. The CDR3 consists of 14 residues. The ends lost 7 bases at V and 8 bases at J; junction bases unmatched: 12. The CDR3 region is CASTQGQGRRKQYF. CDR3 bases: TGTGCCAGCACCCAGGGACAGGGCAGAAGAAAGCAGTACTTC.

This clone occurred once. V usage is TRBV6-6 and J usage is TRBJ2-7; D is unclear. The CDR3 contains 10 residues. Deletions cut 8 bases from V and 1 base from J, with 3 bases between. Germline V gene sequence: CDR1 MNHNY, CDR2 SVGAGI (reference sequence). For the CDR3, the DNA is TGTGCCAGCGGGTCCTACGAGCAGTACTTC. Translation: CASGSYEQYF.

CDR3 in amino acids: CASTFGQGSAFF. As DNA, the CDR3 is TGTGCCAGTACTTTCGGACAGGGTTCAGCTTTCTTT. The chain links TRBV19 to TRBJ1-1, with 8 bases identical to TRBD1. The CDR3 is 12 amino acids. In germline, CDR1 is LNHDA, CDR2 SQIVND (reference sequence). V trimming: 7 bases; J trimming: 10 bases; junction bases outside the gene matches: 8.

The chain has TRBV19 and TRBJ2-3; 8 nucleotides match TRBD1. Germline CDR1 LNHDA, CDR2 SQIVND (reference sequence). V lost 5 bases, J lost 5 bases, and 15 bases stayed unmatched. CDR3 length: 17 residues. The CDR3 reads CASSAAGTGYARDTQYF. The CDR3 DNA is TGTGCCAGTAGTGCGGCGGGGACAGGCTACGCTCGAGATACGCAGTATTTT.

The chain combines TRBV9 with TRBJ2-1; D may be TRBD1 (5 bases). The CDR3 extends over 13 amino acids. Germline V CDR1 and CDR2: SGDLS, YYNGEE. V was trimmed by 1 base and J by 3 bases, leaving 5 bases between them. The CDR3 bases are TGTGCCAGCAGCGTACAGGGCTACAATGAGCAGTTCTTC. Protein sequence: CASSVQGYNEQFF.

V is TRBV29-1 and J is TRBJ1-2; possible D gene TRBD1, 6 bases. The CDR3 extends over 11 amino acids. Trimming took 6 bases from V and 6 from J, leaving 11 bases between them. Germline CDR1 and CDR2: SQVTM and ANQGSEA. The CDR3 protein is CSVEDSHGYTF. The CDR3 DNA follows: TGCAGCGTAGAGGACAGTCATGGCTACACCTTC.

This chain uses TRBV19 with TRBJ2-5, with 7 bases that match TRBD2. Judging by the DNA end, TRBJ2-7 fits better; the J call may be wrong. From germline, CDR1 is LNHDA and CDR2 SQIVND (reference sequence). The CDR3 runs to 14 residues. CDR3 sequence (DNA): TGTGCCACCAGCTCCGGCCAGGGAGGGTACGAGCAGTACTTC. Protein product: CATSSGQGGYEQYF.

V is TRBV7-8 and J is TRBJ2-1; 7 bases are shared with TRBD2. Germline loops: CDR1 SGHVS, CDR2 FQNEAQ. CDR3 length: 14 amino acids. The junction had 2 bases not matched to a gene; V was cut back by 0 bases and J by 6 bases. For the CDR3, the DNA is TGTGCCAGCAGCTTAGCGGGACTAATCAATGAGCAGTTCTTC. Its translation is CASSLAGLINEQFF.